The clone carrying this TCR beta chain was observed a few times. Its antigen is undetermined. The sample belongs to a study of T-cell memory formation after mild COVID-19. For the study at large: Clusters of TCRs were largely donor specific. Study findings and constraints: Specificity for SARS-CoV-2 was not confirmed among the second-wave clones peaking on day 37.

This CDR3 spans 14 amino acids. The V and J ends lost 5 bases and 6 bases, in that order; junction bases with no gene match: 9. Germline CDR1 SEHNR, CDR2 FQNEAQ (reference sequence). Constant-segment-primed 5'RACE gave TCR alpha and TCR beta cDNA libraries with sample barcodes and UMIs. MiXCR was run by TCRdb on the 5' RACE reads, yielding one entry per CDR3 protein. The profile covers some 450,000 distinct CDR3 sequences, with under 20% appearing a single time and around a fifth taken by the ten largest. Sequences were obtained from PBMCs or a T cell subset sorted from them (not recorded which). This chain links TRBV7-9 with TRBJ1-2; 7 nucleotides line up with TRBD1. The source is a man in his late teens or twenties who had mild COVID-19 (a few samples of this study predate the infection). Cell type and time point are not known. DNA of the CDR3: TGTGCCAGCAGCCGTCCGTGGCAGGGGGATGGCTACACCTTC. Translated, it gives CASSRPWQGDGYTF.